The TCR beta chain under discussion was sequenced for a study of T cells in Graves' hyperthyroidism and ophthalmopathy. The table lists this clonotype with many counts. Amplification yielded TCR beta CDR3 regions, with RNA transcripts as the source. First-round RT-PCR with HTBI primers amplified the TCR CDR3 region. Via MiXCR, TCRdb re-called the multiplex PCR reads, giving one row per CDR3 protein. Counted here are 550,000 to 650,000 distinct CDR3 sequences, roughly 13% occurring once; the ten biggest clones make up 5.8%. Exclusions: uncontrolled infection, other autoimmune disease, pregnancy, lactation. Clinicians diagnosed patients from clinical symptoms, serum thyroxine and TRAb, thyroid ultrasound and orbital computed tomography. The germline CDR1 and CDR2 sequences are MDHEN and SYDVKM. V dropped 7 bases and J dropped 3 bases, with 16 bases sitting between them. This CDR3 comprises 14 residues.

V gene TRBV28 combines with J gene TRBJ2-7, with D perhaps matching TRBD1 or TRBD2 (5 bases each). The TCR was taken from a woman aged 25 to 39 with Graves' hyperthyroidism that later progressed to Graves' ophthalmopathy. Sequenced material: blood. The CDR3 DNA follows: TGTGCCAGCACCCCTAGTAGGGGAGTCTACGAGCAGTACTTC. It codes for CASTPSRGVYEQYF.